These 15 T cell receptor beta chains came from one sample sequenced in a study of T cells in Graves' hyperthyroidism and ophthalmopathy. The CDR3 regions of TCR beta were amplified from RNA transcripts. TCR CDR3 regions were first amplified by RT-PCR with HTBI primers. TCRdb itself ran the multiplex PCR reads through MiXCR, one entry per CDR3 protein. The profile shows approximately 510,000 distinct CDR3 sequences, 46% of them singletons. The sequenced material came from peripheral blood or thyroid tissue (not recorded which). Source of these receptors: an adult woman with Graves' disease, either hyperthyroidism or ophthalmopathy (not recorded which).

CDR3 region: CASKGYNSPLHF. In DNA form, the CDR3 reads TGTGCCAGCAAGGGGTATAATTCACCCCTCCACTTT. The J gene is TRBJ1-6, the V gene TRBV2; the D gene is possibly TRBD1 (5 bases). From germline, CDR1 is SNHLY and CDR2 FYNNEI. CDR3 size: 12 residues. The ends were cut back, 7 bases at V and 4 bases at J, with 5 bases in the middle.

This clonotype was counted at least ten times. This chain joins TRBV20-1 and TRBJ1-4; D possibly corresponds to TRBD1 (5 bases). The length of the CDR3 is 13 residues. CDR1 is DFQATT and CDR2 is SNEGSKA in the germline V gene (reference sequence). Trimming cost V 6 bases and J 8 bases, with 16 bases left between them. CDR3 in amino acids: CSAPSGAGEKLFF. The CDR3 nucleotides read TGCAGTGCCCCATCCGGGGCGGGCGAAAAACTGTTTTTT.

This clonotype occurred a few times. The chain's CDR3 is CASRYRAKLFF. The DNA for the CDR3 is TGTGCCAGCAGATACAGGGCAAAACTGTTTTTT. The chain combines TRBV28 with TRBJ1-4, with D maybe TRBD1 (6 bases). Germline CDR1 is MDHEN and CDR2 is SYDVKM. CDR3 length: 11 residues. Trimming removed 6 bases from V and 10 bases from J, with 9 bases in between. Supplemented by reference TRBV28 and TRBJ1-4, the full variable domain reads DVKVTQSSRYLVKRTGEKVFLECVQDMDHENMFWYRQDPGLGLRLIYFSYDVKMKEKGDIPEGYSVSREKKERFSLILESASTNQTSMYLCASRYRAKLFFGSGTQLSVL.

This clonotype was observed many times. The CDR3 sequence is CSVRDLSSYEQYF. The CDR3 DNA is TGCAGCGTTAGGGACCTGAGCTCCTACGAGCAGTACTTC. The chain recombines TRBV29-1 with TRBJ2-7; D could derive from TRBD1 or TRBD2 (5 bases each). The CDR3 length is 13 residues. Per the germline V gene, CDR1 is SQVTM and CDR2 is ANQGSEA. Deletions cut 5 bases from V and 0 bases from J, with 11 bases between.

This clonotype occurred many times. The chain employs TRBV7-9 and TRBJ1-2, with D uncertain. Germline V lookup: CDR1 SEHNR, CDR2 FQNEAQ (reference sequence). Between the trimmed V and J ends, which lost 0 bases and 6 bases, there was a span of 8 bases. This CDR3 spans 13 amino acids. This chain's CDR3 is CASSLALVNGYTF. The CDR3 DNA follows: TGTGCCAGCAGCTTAGCTCTTGTTAATGGCTACACCTTC.

The chain carries TRBV5-6 and TRBJ2-2; 9 nucleotides agree with TRBD2. The CDR3 contains 16 residues. The V gene end was trimmed by 4 bases and the J gene end by 4 bases; junction bases not matched to a gene: 8. The V gene's germline CDR1 is SGHDT and CDR2 YYEEEE. The chain's CDR3 is CASSLLAGEITGELFF. CDR3 coding DNA: TGTGCCAGCAGCCTCTTAGCGGGAGAGATCACCGGGGAGCTGTTTTTT.

The V gene is TRBV10-3, the J gene TRBJ1-2; TRBD1 matches at 11 bases. V shed 3 bases, J shed 7 bases, and the junction held 13 bases outside the gene matches. The CDR3 is made up of 17 amino acids. From germline, CDR1 is ENHRY and CDR2 SYGVKD. The CDR3 reads CAISDFSLRDRGFGYTF. The CDR3 coding sequence is TGTGCCATCAGTGATTTTTCACTCCGGGACAGGGGGTTTGGCTACACCTTC.

This chain joins TRBV15 and TRBJ2-3; perhaps TRBD2 as D (5 bases). The CDR3 has 18 amino acids. V lost 1 base and J 1 base, leaving 18 bases between the germline ends. The germline V gene has CDR1 LNHNV and CDR2 YYDKDF (reference sequence). The CDR3: CATSRVGLTSDGTDTQYF. DNA for the CDR3: TGTGCCACCAGCAGAGTAGGACTCACCTCTGACGGCACAGATACGCAGTATTTT.

This clonotype was picked up many times. This rearrangement joins TRBV5-5 to TRBJ1-3; TRBD1 agrees at 9 bases. Germline V gives CDR1 SGHKS, CDR2 YYEKEE (reference sequence). The J segment lost 2 bases and the V segment lost 5 bases, leaving 5 bases of the junction unmatched. CDR3 length: 15 amino acids. CDR3 sequence (DNA): TGTGCCAGCAGGAGGGACAGGGAAGCTGGAAACACCATATATTTT. Protein: CASRRDREAGNTIYF.

V and J are TRBV6-6 and TRBJ2-5, with D possibly being TRBD1 or TRBD2 (5 bases each). Germline CDR1 and CDR2: MNHNY and SVGAGI (reference sequence). The V gene lost 7 bases and the J gene lost 9 bases, with 18 bases spanning the gap. The CDR3 contains 13 residues. The CDR3 here is CASTGQGGQPQYF. The CDR3 nucleotides are TGTGCCAGCACGGGGCAGGGTGGTCAGCCCCAGTACTTC.

This chain uses TRBV2 with TRBJ2-2; D gene unclear. Germline values: CDR1 SNHLY, CDR2 FYNNEI. V lost 2 bases and J 1 base, leaving 8 bases between the germline ends. The CDR3 covers 15 residues. The CDR3 sequence is CASSELMGNTGELFF. The CDR3 DNA is TGTGCCAGCAGTGAACTCATGGGGAACACCGGGGAGCTGTTTTTT.

This clonotype was detected only a few times. This chain joins TRBV7-8 and TRBJ1-1; D is unclear. Trimming took 5 bases from V and 7 from J, leaving 8 bases between them. From germline, CDR1 is SGHVS and CDR2 FQNEAQ. This CDR3 has 11 amino acids. The CDR3 spells CASSTGYEAFF. Written as DNA, the CDR3 is TGTGCCAGCAGCACCGGCTATGAAGCTTTCTTT.

This chain connects TRBV7-9 to TRBJ2-7, with a tentative D call TRBD2 (7 bases). The CDR3 extends over 17 amino acids. Germline V gene lookup returns CDR1 SEHNR and CDR2 FQNEAQ (reference sequence). V was cut by 5 bases and J by 3 bases, with 23 bases left in between. CDR3 sequence: CASSETGGRGVYYEQYF. The CDR3 DNA reads as TGTGCCAGCAGCGAAACGGGGGGCAGGGGCGTATACTACGAGCAGTACTTC. The full variable domain, with the rest looked up from reference TRBV7-9 and TRBJ2-7, is DTGVSQNPRHKITKRGQNVTFRCDPISEHNRLYWYRQTLGQGPEFLTYFQNEAQLEKSRLLSDRFSAERPKGSFSTLEIQRTEQGDSAMYLCASSETGGRGVYYEQYFGPGTRLTVT.

This clonotype was seen at least ten times. The V gene is TRBV20-1, the J gene TRBJ2-5, with D tentatively TRBD2 (6 bases). The CDR3 length is 15 residues. CDR1 and CDR2 (germline): DFQATT, SNEGSKA (reference sequence). V was clipped by 3 bases and J by 5 bases, with 19 bases between them. The CDR3 DNA reads TGCAGTGCTAGGGAGGCCGGTAGCGGACGGGAGACCCAGTACTTC. Translation gives CSAREAGSGRETQYF.

The CDR3 reads CSVRQDTNEKLFF. Written as DNA, the CDR3 is TGCAGCGTGAGACAGGATACGAATGAAAAACTGTTTTTT. The rearrangement joins TRBV29-1 to TRBJ1-4; D is possibly TRBD1 (6 bases). Germline lookup yields CDR1 SQVTM and CDR2 ANQGSEA. This CDR3 comprises 13 residues. V was shortened by 6 bases and J by 5 bases, with 13 bases between the two germline ends. The whole variable domain, filled in from reference TRBV29-1 and TRBJ1-4, reads SAVISQKPSRDICQRGTSLTIQCQVDSQVTMMFWYRQQPGQSLTLIATANQGSEATYESGFVIDKFPISRPNLTFSTLTVSNMSPEDSSIYLCSVRQDTNEKLFFGSGTQLSVL.